This passage covers 19 T cell receptor beta chains from one sample sequenced in a study of T cell responses to AZD1222 COVID-19 vaccine. Clones were sequenced by immunoSEQ multiplex PCR, and TCRdb holds only the in-frame ones, with some missing. The profile shows 150,000 or so clones, 85% to 95% of them singletons. The specimen was peripheral blood, collected on day 0 of AZD1222 vaccination. These receptors all come from an adult in good health.

J is TRBJ2-7 and V is TRBV11-2; D tentatively reads TRBD1 or TRBD2 (5 bases each). V dropped 5 bases and J dropped 0 bases, with 14 bases sitting between them. Per germline, CDR1 SGHAT and CDR2 FQNNGV. The CDR3 runs to 15 residues. DNA for the CDR3: TGTGCCAGCAGCCCCGACCGGGACGCCTCCTACGAGCAGTACTTC. The encoded protein is CASSPDRDASYEQYF.

The V and J genes are TRBV19 and TRBJ2-1, with 10 bases aligning to TRBD2. The CDR3 runs 15 residues. Trimming took 10 bases from V and 4 from J; bases not matched to a gene: 10. The germline gives CDR1 LNHDA, CDR2 SQIVND (reference sequence). The CDR3 sequence is CATTPSSGRYNEQFF. CDR3 DNA sequence: TGTGCCACCACCCCTTCTAGCGGGAGATACAATGAGCAGTTCTTC.

This clone showed up just once. The J gene is TRBJ2-7, the V gene TRBV5-5, with D perhaps assigned TRBD1 or TRBD2 (5 bases each). CDR3 length equals 13 residues. Trimming shortened V by 3 bases and J by 2 bases, and 9 bases separated the two germline ends. Germline V lookup: CDR1 SGHKS, CDR2 YYEKEE (reference sequence). As DNA, the CDR3 is TGTGCCAGCAGCTCCTTGGGACCCTACGAGCAGTACTTC. Translation gives CASSSLGPYEQYF.

This clone was observed once. V and J are TRBV4-3 and TRBJ2-7; 10 nucleotides agree with TRBD1. V lost 0 bases and J lost 6; bases outside the gene matches: 5. There are 15 residues in the CDR3. Germline V CDR1 and CDR2: LGHNA, YSLEER. CDR3 in amino acids: CASSQDATGGFEQYF. The DNA of the CDR3 is TGCGCCAGCAGCCAAGATGCGACAGGGGGCTTCGAGCAGTACTTC.

The chain couples TRBV21-1 to TRBJ1-1; the D segment call TRBD1 is taken from the table without a DNA check. TRBV21-1 is listed as a pseudogene. The CDR3 runs 20 residues. The CDR3 nucleotides are TGTGCCAGCAGCCTCGCGACCAGACAGCTCCCAGAGCTAATGAACACTGAAGCTTTCTTT. Protein: CASSLATRQLPELMNTEAFF.

The chain carries TRBV7-3 and TRBJ1-4; the D is unclear. The V gene's germline CDR1 is SGHTA and CDR2 FQGTGA. The CDR3 is 15 amino acids. Trimming shortened V by 6 bases and J by 8 bases, and 19 bases separated the two germline ends. This chain's CDR3 is CASSLWVPAREKLFF. Here the CDR3 DNA reads TGTGCCAGCAGTCTCTGGGTCCCCGCTAGGGAAAAACTGTTTTTT.

The V and J genes are TRBV19 and TRBJ1-2, with 9 bases that match TRBD1. Germline trimming cut 3 bases from V and 2 bases from J; bases unmatched to any gene: 4. This CDR3 is 15 amino acids long. In germline, CDR1 is LNHDA, CDR2 SQIVND (reference sequence). The CDR3 reads CASSIRTGENYGYTF. CDR3 bases: TGTGCCAGTAGTATTCGGACAGGGGAAAACTATGGCTACACCTTC.

CDR3 nucleotides: TGTGCCAGCAGCTCCATCCGGGAGACCCAGTACTTC. It yields the protein CASSSIRETQYF. This chain connects TRBV7-8 to TRBJ2-5; D gene ambiguous. Deletions cut 4 bases from V and 5 bases from J, with 8 bases between. The CDR3 loop spans 12 amino acids. The germline V gene has CDR1 SGHVS and CDR2 FQNEAQ.

This rearrangement joins TRBV14 to TRBJ2-1, with 9 bases that match TRBD2. Germline lookup yields CDR1 SGHDN and CDR2 FVKESK. With 3 bases clipped from V and 3 bases from J, the junction kept 6 bases outside the gene matches. This CDR3 is 16 amino acids long. This CDR3 is CASSHSSGDFYNEQFF. In DNA form, the CDR3 reads TGTGCCAGCAGCCACTCTAGCGGGGATTTCTACAATGAGCAGTTCTTC.

V gene TRBV25-1 combines with J gene TRBJ2-5; perhaps TRBD2 as D (7 bases). With 1 base removed from V and 2 bases from J, the gap between germline ends came to 11 bases. Per germline, CDR1 MGHDK and CDR2 SYGVNS. CDR3 length: 15 amino acids. DNA for the CDR3: TGTGCCAGCAGTGAATGGGGGGGGCAGCAAGAGACCCAGTACTTC. Translated: CASSEWGGQQETQYF. Full variable domain (rest looked up from reference TRBV25-1 and TRBJ2-5): EADIYQTPRYLVIGTGKKITLECSQTMGHDKMYWYQQDPGMELHLIHYSYGVNSTEKGDLSSESTVSRIRTEHFPLTLESARPSHTSQYLCASSEWGGQQETQYFGPGTRLLVL.

The chain employs TRBV7-2 and TRBJ2-5, with unresolved D. The germline gives CDR1 SGHTA, CDR2 FQGNSA. Trimming removed 2 bases from V and 2 bases from J, with 9 bases in between. The CDR3 contains 14 residues. The CDR3 sequence: CASSLNALQETQYF. The CDR3 nucleotides are TGTGCCAGCAGCTTAAATGCCCTGCAAGAGACCCAGTACTTC.

The chain joins TRBV5-4 to TRBJ2-7, with 8 bases lining up with TRBD2. V lost 4 bases, J lost 7 bases, and 10 bases stayed unmatched. CDR1 is SGHNT and CDR2 is YYREEE in the germline V gene (reference sequence). The CDR3 spans 14 residues. Written as DNA, the CDR3 is TGTGCCAGCAGCCCGGGGACTAGTTACCTAGAGCAGTACTTC. This sequence encodes CASSPGTSYLEQYF.

V gene TRBV12-3 or TRBV12-4 combines with J gene TRBJ1-3, with a tentative D call TRBD1 (6 bases). This CDR3 has 13 residues. V gave up 4 bases and J gave up 2 bases, with 6 bases separating them. The CDR3 DNA reads TGTGCCAGCAGTTCAGGGGCTGGAAACACCATATATTTT. It translates to CASSSGAGNTIYF.

The chain recombines TRBV2 with TRBJ2-3; 9 bases fit TRBD2. CDR1 is SNHLY, CDR2 FYNNEI, per germline. V was pared by 6 bases and J by 2 bases, with 6 bases of the junction left unmatched. This CDR3 comprises 15 residues. This chain's CDR3 is CASRDSGGITDTQYF. CDR3 sequence (DNA): TGTGCCAGCAGGGATAGCGGGGGAATCACAGATACGCAGTATTTT.

The rearrangement uses TRBV30 and TRBJ1-6; D is uncertain. Deletions cut 3 bases from V and 9 bases from J, with 12 bases between. This CDR3 has 13 amino acids. CDR1 and CDR2 (germline): GTSNPN, SVGIG (reference sequence). CDR3 sequence reads: CAWSGDGVSPLHF. The CDR3 nucleotides are TGTGCCTGGAGCGGGGATGGGGTTTCACCCCTCCACTTT.

The V call is TRBV19, the J call TRBJ1-6; possible D gene TRBD1, 6 bases. Germline CDR1 is LNHDA and CDR2 is SQIVND (reference sequence). V lost 7 bases and J 5 bases, leaving 12 bases between the germline ends. This CDR3 spans 14 amino acids. CDR3 loop: CASTTGRDNSPLHF. In DNA, the CDR3 is TGTGCCAGTACAACAGGGCGGGATAATTCACCCCTCCACTTT.

The V call is TRBV5-1, the J call TRBJ1-2, with a possible D match to TRBD1 (6 bases). V lost 4 bases, J lost 2 bases, and 9 bases lay in between. The CDR3 has 13 residues. Germline CDR1 is SGHRS and CDR2 is YFSETQ. CDR3 sequence: CASSEGQNYGYTF. CDR3 bases: TGCGCCAGCAGCGAGGGACAAAACTATGGCTACACCTTC.

This clone showed up just once. V usage is TRBV6-5 and J usage is TRBJ1-3; no clear D. V lost 6 bases, J lost 0 bases, and 12 bases lay in between. CDR1 is MNHEY, CDR2 SVGAGI, per germline. There are 15 residues in the CDR3. CDR3 DNA: TGTGCCAGCAGCCCCACTGGAGTCTCTGGAAACACCATATATTTT. Protein sequence: CASSPTGVSGNTIYF.

A single count supports this clone. The chain carries TRBV10-3 and TRBJ1-3; 7 bases agree with TRBD1. The CDR3 sequence is 17 residues long. The trim removed 2 bases at V and 2 bases at J, leaving 9 bases unmatched. CDR1 ENHRY and CDR2 SYGVKD come from the germline V gene. The CDR3 DNA reads as TGTGCCATCAGTGAGATGCGGAGGGGGCGAACTGGAAACACCATATATTTT. Its translation: CAISEMRRGRTGNTIYF.